The sequence of this T cell receptor beta chain was determined in a study of cytomegalovirus exposure and HLA in healthy donors. Trimming took 1 base from V and 3 from J, leaving 12 bases between them. This CDR3 has 15 amino acids. CDR1 is SGHAT and CDR2 is FQNNGV in the germline V gene. With 60 Vbeta and 13 Jbeta primers, the PCR was carried out. Measured with immunoSEQ multiplex PCR; TCRdb has only the in-frame clones, and not every one. This table holds roughly 130,000 clones, about 73% found once. This TCR was sampled from a woman between 45 and 65 years old in good health and CMV-seropositive. The genes are TRBV11-2 and TRBJ2-5; possible D gene TRBD2, 6 bases. Sequencing used PBMCs. CDR3 loop: CASSLVPGVEETQYF. The CDR3 region has the DNA TGTGCCAGCAGCTTAGTCCCGGGAGTGGAAGAGACCCAGTACTTC.